This record concerns one TCR beta chain sequence. Which antigen it targets is not known. Base-call qualities are not available, and no considerably larger clone is one nucleotide away. Inclusive of the bounding cysteine and phenylalanine, the CDR3 is 13 residues long. Only the CDR3 DNA stays, 39 bases, in frame from base 1. Based on the germline V gene (reference sequence), the CDR1 and CDR2 sequences are LNHDA and SQIVND. V is reduced by 9 bases and J by 6 bases, leaving a spacing of 14 bases between them. The record originates from a study of cytomegalovirus exposure and HLA in healthy donors (dated by TCRdb to 2016 to 2017). Turning to the overall study: An earlier analysis of some 620 of the donors reported 250 to 300 Gb of sequence data and approximately 120 million unique TCR beta sequences obtained from around 180 million T cells. Around 320 gigabases of sequencing data and 80 million or so unique TCR sequences were included in an early release covering 500 to 750 HLA-typed donors. The genetic ancestry cluster associated with self-reported Caucasian donors included 81% of the 398 genotyped donors. The study aimed to test whether cataloging public T cell receptors could reveal signatures of past pathogen exposure. The study profiled the T cell repertoires of approximately 700 subjects by immunosequencing and related them to cytomegalovirus serostatus. Besides the first cohort of around 670 subjects, a separate validation cohort made up of 120 or so different subjects was used. To predict cytomegalovirus infection status, the study combined high-throughput TCR immunosequencing, statistical association of individual TCRs with disease status, and machine learning. In a later analysis, previously published TCR beta repertoires from hundreds of donors were re-analyzed and high-resolution HLA genotyping was added so that TCR occurrence patterns could be studied. In the later analysis, no new phenotypic data were used to find candidate immune exposures; instead, reliance was placed on TCR beta sequences and their occurrence across donors. In an earlier analysis of around 540 of the donors, high-throughput TCR beta sequencing was used to judge whether each TCR beta V gene segment behaved as functional or pseudogenic. Alongside the repertoire data, information on donor age, sex, ethnicity and CMV serostatus was compiled. In a later genetic analysis, genome-wide SNP genotypes for about 55% of the 666 donors were used, and that subset was treated as a discovery cohort. All discovery cohort repertoires had been generated using a single sequencing platform. HLA typing included class I and class II loci at four-digit resolution. The number of typed donors differed by locus: about 620-640 for A, B, C, DRB1 and DQB1; 500 to 550 for DQA1; 600 to 610 for DPA1; and some 430 for DPB1. Several DR-DQ haplotypes were handled as single units for association and clustering because linkage in the cohort was strong. Among under 450 genotyped donors of the cohort, an average of about 240,000 unique TCR beta nucleotide sequences were sequenced per donor, around a sixth of them non-productive. Here is what the overall study found, with its caveats: Because some donors lacked HLA typing at each locus, the association tests relied only on the typed subset. A further reported finding was that TCR beta sequences accurately predicted the HLA-A and HLA-B alleles for most subjects in the first cohort. The study listed 164 TCR beta chains as associated with cytomegalovirus. In a later genetic analysis, a missense DCLRE1C variant was associated with V-gene and J-gene trimming of TCR beta chains, and the association was replicated in an independent cohort. Compared with the 666-donor mean, donors in an Asian-associated ancestry cluster had fewer N-insertions in productive TCRs, according to a later genetic analysis. The cohort was sequenced for TCR beta chains only, and without alpha or paired-chain data the features that could be detected were limited. A later analysis found that TCR association rates varied across HLA loci, with DRB1 alleles showing the most associated TCRs and HLA-C alleles the fewest. A cluster of highly shared sequence variants was judged likely to be a technical artifact of the sequencing pipeline. According to a later analysis, most CMV-associated TCR beta chains appeared to be HLA-restricted, and the HLA associations seemed to be driven largely by CMV exposure. In vitro tests confirmed that three of the cytomegalovirus-associated TCR beta chains recognize cytomegalovirus antigens. At a false discovery rate of 0.05, a later analysis linked some 17,000 TCR beta sequences to specific HLA alleles. According to a later analysis, parvovirus B19, influenza, CMV and Epstein-Barr virus appeared linked to several top co-occurrence clusters. CMV serostatus was the only immune exposure information available for the cohort. Assigning TCR associations to individual alleles was difficult when HLA alleles, especially DR and DQ, strongly co-occurred. Correlated functional status among segregating V segments might be attributable to linkage disequilibrium, but an unknown experimental factor could not be ruled out. The presence/absence analyses assumed that sequencing depth was roughly uniform across donors, and that assumption may not be true. According to the authors, the approach could potentially be generalized to other disease states and immunological phenotypes. Cytomegalovirus status was reported to be diagnosed by the classifier with high specificity and sensitivity in both the original and validation cohorts. Approximately 18 rarely observed V segments, including chromosome 9 orphons, were excluded from the earlier analysis of approximately 500 of the donors because counts were too low. A later analysis found that HLA-associated TCR beta chains were more clonally expanded and had lower generation probabilities than equally common non-associated chains. Across donors, most TCR sequences were observed very rarely, whereas some public TCRs were present in many individuals. In an earlier analysis of a few hundred of the donors, most TCR beta V segments were observed in productive rearrangements about 90% or about 30% of the time, broadly matching IMGT annotations. Some IMGT-functional V segments, including TRBV6-2 and TRBV6-3, could not be distinguished by the 87-base-pair reads and were therefore excluded.

The library was prepared using the immunoSEQ multiplex PCR assay. For the multiplex PCR, a mixture combining 60 forward primers for TCR Vbeta segments and 13 reverse primers for TCR Jbeta segments was used. A multiplex PCR assay on genomic DNA amplified the CDR3 region of rearranged TCR beta genes. The amplified TCR beta libraries were sequenced on the Illumina HiSeq System as 87-base-pair reads. The published analysis was carried out like this. Across the 500 to 750 repertoires, a later analysis counted around 80 million unique TCR beta chains, roughly 11 million of which were shared by at least two donors. A nearest-neighbor algorithm error-corrected the raw reads and collapsed the reads into unique sequences, merging closely related sequences to remove PCR and sequencing errors. CDR3 sequences were aligned to IMGT reference sequences to assign V, D and J gene segments. For a sequence to be retained, at least a six-nucleotide match to both a V gene segment and a J gene segment was required. A rearrangement was called productive if the CDR3 had no stop codons and remained in frame with V and J, and every other rearrangement was called non-productive. Following IMGT convention, CDR3 was defined as the stretch from the second conserved V-encoded cysteine to the conserved J-encoded phenylalanine. In an earlier analysis of more than 550 of the donors, sequences lacking an unambiguous match to a single V gene segment were excluded. An earlier analysis of under 750 of the donors called V segments functional above 56.7% productive rearrangements and segregating when the between-donor standard deviation exceeded 5%. A statistical classification framework was built for diagnosing cytomegalovirus status from the catalog of TCR beta chain sequences. In a later analysis, V and J genes were assigned by comparing TCR nucleotide sequences against IMGT/GENE-DB human TR gene sequences. The TCRdist pipeline was used in a later analysis to assign CDR3 sequences and most-parsimonious VDJ recombination scenarios. A later analysis defined each TCR beta chain by its CDR3 amino acid sequence plus V-gene family, and excluded reads lacking a unique V-gene family. A later analysis removed 500 to 600 highly shared, low-generation-probability nucleotide sequences to deal with suspected cross-contamination and a sequencing artifact. In a later analysis, a clonal expansion index for each public chain was calculated from normalized within-repertoire ranks of inferred template counts. In a later analysis, generation probabilities were computed using a VDJ recombination model fitted to out-of-frame rearrangements, and the results were checked against IGoR. In a later analysis, hypergeometric tests were used to score TCR-TCR, TCR-HLA and TCR-CMV co-occurrence, with a repertoire-size bias correction applied to TCR pairs. To estimate false discovery rates, a later analysis permuted the HLA or CMV assignments 20 times. A later analysis grouped co-occurring TCRs with DBSCAN, adding TCRdist sequence similarity when clustering within HLA-allele-positive subsets. Co-occurrence clustering excluded repertoires with fewer than 30,000 or more than 120,000 public chains, plus five with anomalous nucleotide sharing. In TCRdb, the immuneACCESS table is reduced to in-frame sequences with V and J assigned. These tables do not hold every clone; where another copy was compared, an unresolved V gene accounts for under half, and the others remain unexplained. D and trimming were read from the DNA, whereas the V and J calls and clone size are those reported in that table. The sample yields 100,000 to 150,000 clones; around 77% were counted once. The leading ten clones occupy 13% of the sample.

The cohort consisted of 670 or so healthy bone marrow donors. All cohort members were sampled while nominally healthy, although unrecorded immune exposures were likely present. The donor tested CMV seropositive and was one of the 289 seropositive cohort members. A peripheral blood sample was provided by each donor, and peripheral blood mononuclear cells were used for TCR beta sequencing. The Qiagen DNeasy Blood Extraction Kit was used to extract genomic DNA from the blood cell samples. This sequence was found in a middle-aged woman in good health and CMV-seropositive. The V and J segments used are TRBV19 and TRBJ2-2, and TRBD1 may be the D gene, going by 5 matching bases. Material for sequencing was PBMCs. The CDR3 in this case is CASRRQFAGELFF. The DNA reads TGTGCCAGCCGGAGACAGTTCGCCGGGGAGCTGTTTTTT.